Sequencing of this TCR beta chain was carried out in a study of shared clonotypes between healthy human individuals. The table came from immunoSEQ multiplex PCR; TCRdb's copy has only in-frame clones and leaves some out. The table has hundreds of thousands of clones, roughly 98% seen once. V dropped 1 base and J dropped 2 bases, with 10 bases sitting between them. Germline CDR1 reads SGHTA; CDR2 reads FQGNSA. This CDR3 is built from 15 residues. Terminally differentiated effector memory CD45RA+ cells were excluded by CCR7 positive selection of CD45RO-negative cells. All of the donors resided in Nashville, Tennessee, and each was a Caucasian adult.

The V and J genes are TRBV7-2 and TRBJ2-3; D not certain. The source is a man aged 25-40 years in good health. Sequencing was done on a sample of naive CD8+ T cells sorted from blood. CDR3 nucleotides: TGTGCCAGCAGCTTAGTCGGCCGGAACACAGATACGCAGTATTTT. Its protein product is CASSLVGRNTDTQYF.